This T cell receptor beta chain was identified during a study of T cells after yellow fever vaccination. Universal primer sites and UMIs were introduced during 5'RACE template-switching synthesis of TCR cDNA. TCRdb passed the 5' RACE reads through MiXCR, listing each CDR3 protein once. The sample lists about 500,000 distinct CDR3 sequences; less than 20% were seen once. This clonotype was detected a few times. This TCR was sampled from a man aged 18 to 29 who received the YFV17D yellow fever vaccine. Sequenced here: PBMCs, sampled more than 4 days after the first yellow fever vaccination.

The DNA of the CDR3 is TGCGCCAGCAGCCCCAGGACAATCTTGGATAGCTATGGCTACACCTTC. Protein product: CASSPRTILDSYGYTF. The genes are TRBV5-1 and TRBJ1-2; D is perhaps TRBD1 (5 bases). From germline, CDR1 is SGHRS and CDR2 YFSETQ. The CDR3 has 16 residues. V lost 4 bases and J lost 4, with 20 bases in between.